The entry below describes one T cell receptor beta chain. This entry comes from a study of blood T cell repertoires in COVID-19. Seattle patients were enrolled during active infection and followed longitudinally. Sequenced by immunoSEQ multiplex PCR; TCRdb stores in-frame clones only, minus some. The sample has some 260,000 clones, 88% seen once; the top ten hold roughly a tenth. V was trimmed by 10 bases and J by 0 bases, leaving 8 bases between them. Germline V CDR1 and CDR2: MNHEY, SMNVEV (reference sequence). The CDR3 loop spans 12 amino acids. This chain uses TRBV27 with TRBJ2-3, with D maybe TRBD2 (6 bases). This clonotype was obtained from a woman between 70 and 85 years old with COVID-19, enrolled during active disease. The source material was peripheral blood. CDR3 in amino acids: CATGDSTDTQYF. CDR3 DNA: TGTGCCACGGGGGATAGCACAGATACGCAGTATTTT.